The 12 T cell receptor beta chains below all came from one sample that was sequenced in a study of blood T cell repertoires in COVID-19. Repertoires were generated with immunoSEQ multiplex PCR, while TCRdb's copy carries only in-frame clones and drops some. The table shows more than 150,000 clones, with roughly 86% occurring only once. Sequenced sample: peripheral blood. The source is a man aged 18 to 30 with acute or convalescent COVID-19.

J is TRBJ1-6 and V is TRBV5-1, with a weak D call TRBD1 (6 bases). Germline loops: CDR1 SGHRS, CDR2 YFSETQ. V dropped 0 bases and J dropped 0 bases, with 13 bases sitting between them. This CDR3 is built from 18 residues. CDR3 residues: CASSLAGQTHSYNSPLHF. The CDR3 DNA follows: TGCGCCAGCAGCTTGGCCGGACAGACTCACTCCTATAATTCACCCCTCCACTTT.

The rearrangement joins TRBV18 to TRBJ1-1; no reliable D call. The V end was cut by 5 bases, the J end by 3 bases, with 16 bases between. CDR3 size: 15 residues. Germline loops: CDR1 KGHSH, CDR2 LQKENI. The CDR3, as DNA: TGTGCCAGCTCAGTAGGAATTACTAGGGACACTGAAGCTTTCTTT. Translated, it gives CASSVGITRDTEAFF.

V and J are TRBV24-1 and TRBJ1-2, with a weak D call TRBD1 (6 bases). The V and J ends lost 5 bases and 1 base respectively, with 10 bases between them. The CDR3 totals 14 residues. Germline V gives CDR1 KGHDR, CDR2 SFDVKD. CDR3 in amino acids: CATSGQGRNYGYTF. As DNA, the CDR3 is TGTGCCACCAGTGGGCAGGGGCGTAACTATGGCTACACCTTC.

The gene calls are TRBV9 and TRBJ2-2; 7 positions agree with TRBD2. This CDR3 is built from 16 residues. Trimming cost V 0 bases and J 2 bases; bases outside gene matches: 4. Germline V lookup: CDR1 SGDLS, CDR2 YYNGEE. The CDR3 DNA reads as TGTGCCAGCAGCGTAGATCCTAGCGGTAACACCGGGGAGCTGTTTTTT. Encoded protein: CASSVDPSGNTGELFF.

This sequence joins TRBV6-2 or TRBV6-3 and TRBJ2-1; 11 positions match TRBD2. Per germline, CDR1 MNHEY and CDR2 SVGEGT. The V gene end was trimmed by 6 bases and the J gene end by 6 bases; junction bases not matched to a gene: 4. The CDR3 is made up of 14 amino acids. The CDR3 DNA reads TGTGCCAGCAGCACCCTAGCGGGGGGCAATGAGCAGTTCTTC. Amino acid sequence: CASSTLAGGNEQFF.

The chain couples TRBV5-1 to TRBJ2-3, with 14 bases fitting TRBD2. After removal of 5 bases from V and 5 bases from J, the junction contained 7 bases not matched to a gene. The germline V gene has CDR1 SGHRS and CDR2 YFSETQ. This CDR3 has 16 residues. CDR3 nucleotides: TGCGCCAGCAGTCGGACTAGCGGGGGGCAGGGAGATACGCAGTATTTT. It specifies CASSRTSGGQGDTQYF.

This chain joins TRBV11-2 and TRBJ1-3; the match to TRBD1 covers 11 bases. The CDR3 loop spans 15 amino acids. Losses at the gene ends were 5 bases for V and 3 bases for J; bases not matched to a gene: 3. Germline assignment: CDR1 SGHAT and CDR2 FQNNGV. CDR3 residues: CASSPGTGGGNTIYF. Here the CDR3 DNA reads TGTGCCAGCAGCCCAGGGACAGGGGGTGGAAACACCATATATTTT.

The gene calls are TRBV6-5 and TRBJ2-6, with D hard to call. V was pared by 7 bases and J by 0 bases, with 7 bases between. The CDR3 spans 14 residues. In germline, CDR1 is MNHEY, CDR2 SVGAGI. The CDR3 spells CASTVNSGANVLTF. The CDR3, as DNA: TGTGCCAGCACCGTTAACTCTGGGGCCAACGTCCTGACTTTC.

The chain links TRBV6-5 to TRBJ2-1, with TRBD2 matching 8 bases. From germline, CDR1 is MNHEY and CDR2 SVGAGI. CDR3 length: 14 amino acids. V lost 5 bases and J lost 8; bases outside the gene matches: 8. The CDR3 here is CASSPPGLVHEQFF. DNA of the CDR3: TGTGCCAGCAGTCCCCCGGGACTAGTTCATGAGCAGTTCTTC.

V gene TRBV18 combines with J gene TRBJ1-2, with D possibly being TRBD1 (6 bases). This CDR3 is built from 14 residues. Trimming removed 2 bases at V and 5 bases at J, with 12 bases between. The V gene's germline CDR1 is KGHSH and CDR2 LQKENI. The DNA for the CDR3 is TGTGCCAGCTCACCAAGGACAGACGATTATGGCTACACCTTC. Its translation: CASSPRTDDYGYTF.

The chain carries TRBV6-5 and TRBJ1-6; D gene uncertain. Trimming took 8 bases from V and 0 from J, leaving 11 bases between them. The CDR3 spans 15 residues. Germline CDR1 MNHEY, CDR2 SVGAGI. In nucleotides, the CDR3 is TGTGCCAGCGTAAAGTCGAGCTCCTATAATTCACCCCTCCACTTT. Translating it yields CASVKSSSYNSPLHF.

V usage is TRBV18 and J usage is TRBJ1-1, with D hard to call. With 3 bases removed from V and 2 bases from J, the gap between germline ends came to 16 bases. Germline-derived CDR1 and CDR2 are KGHSH and LQKENI. The CDR3 length is 16 residues. CDR3 coding DNA: TGTGCCAGCTCACCTACCATCTGTGGAGGAAACACTGAAGCTTTCTTT. It specifies CASSPTICGGNTEAFF. Filled out from reference TRBV18 and TRBJ1-1, the complete variable domain reads NAGVMQNPRHLVRRRGQEARLRCSPMKGHSHVYWYRQLPEEGLKFMVYLQKENIIDESGMPKERFSAEFPKEGPSILRIQQVVRGDSAAYFCASSPTICGGNTEAFFGQGTRLTVV.